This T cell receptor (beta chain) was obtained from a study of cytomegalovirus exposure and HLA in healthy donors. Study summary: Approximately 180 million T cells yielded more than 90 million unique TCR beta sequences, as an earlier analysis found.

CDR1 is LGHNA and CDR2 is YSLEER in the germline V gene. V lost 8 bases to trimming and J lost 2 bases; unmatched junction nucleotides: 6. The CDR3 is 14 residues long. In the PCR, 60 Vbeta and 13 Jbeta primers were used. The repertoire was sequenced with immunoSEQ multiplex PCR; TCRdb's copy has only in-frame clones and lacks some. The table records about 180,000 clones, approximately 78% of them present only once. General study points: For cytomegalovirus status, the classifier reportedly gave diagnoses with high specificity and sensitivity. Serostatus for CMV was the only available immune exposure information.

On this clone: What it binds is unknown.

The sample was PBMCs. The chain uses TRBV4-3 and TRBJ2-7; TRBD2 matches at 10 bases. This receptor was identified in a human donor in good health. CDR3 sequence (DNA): TGCGCCAGCGGCTGGACTAGCGGTGCCTACGAGCAGTACTTC. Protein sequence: CASGWTSGAYEQYF.